The entry below describes one T cell receptor (beta chain). The antigen is undetermined. A v3.0 immunoSEQ assay was performed at survey level. Produced via immunoSEQ multiplex PCR; TCRdb's table is partial and in-frame only. The sample has fewer than 30,000 clones, around 80% seen once. The data were obtained in a study of long-term antiretroviral therapy in people with HIV. Study-wide results and caveats: Information on adherence, resistance and therapy changes was unavailable. Diversity rose after ART but stayed below transplant donor controls.

CDR1 MNHNS and CDR2 SASEGT come from the germline V gene. With 6 bases removed from V and 2 bases from J, the gap between germline ends came to 5 bases. This CDR3 contains 11 residues. The TCR comes from a man aged 40-50 years with HIV. This chain links TRBV6-1 with TRBJ2-7; no clear D. The sample was unsorted PBMCs, taken 3 years after starting antiretroviral therapy. CDR3 DNA sequence: TGTGCCAGCAGCGGTCCCTACGAGCAGTACTTC. As protein: CASSGPYEQYF.